These T cell receptor beta chains were read from a single sample in a study of blood T cell repertoires in COVID-19. Repertoires were generated with immunoSEQ multiplex PCR, while TCRdb's copy carries only in-frame clones and drops some. Of about 63,000 clones in the sample, 80% to 90% were seen once. Sequences were obtained from PBMCs or T cells enriched from blood (not recorded which). The receptors derive from a woman between 40 and 50 years old with acute COVID-19. Both conserved end residues are trimmed from each CDR3. D genes are given only for firm matches.

len: 12
j_gene: TRBJ2-5
v_gene: TRBV7-2
d_gene: NA
CDR3aa: ASSPGTPQETQY

len: 11
j_gene: TRBJ1-4
v_gene: TRBV19
d_gene: NA
CDR3aa: ASSGGSGEKLF

len: 13
j_gene: TRBJ1-1
v_gene: TRBV5-1
d_gene: NA
CDR3aa: ASSLGPGVNTEAF

len: 15
j_gene: TRBJ2-1
v_gene: TRBV28
d_gene: TRBD2
CDR3aa: ASSLLTRGTSGHEQF

len: 15
j_gene: TRBJ1-1
v_gene: TRBV28
d_gene: TRBD1
CDR3aa: ASSQVPGQGPGTEAF

len: 13
j_gene: TRBJ1-1
v_gene: TRBV2
d_gene: TRBD1
CDR3aa: ASRGPRGVMIEAF

len: 14
j_gene: TRBJ2-1
v_gene: TRBV24-1
d_gene: NA
CDR3aa: ATSDPGQFSYNEQF

len: 13
j_gene: TRBJ1-5
v_gene: TRBV11-2
d_gene: TRBD1
CDR3aa: ASSLTTGVNQPQH

len: 13
j_gene: TRBJ1-5
v_gene: TRBV6-1
d_gene: NA
CDR3aa: ASSENLAGNQPQH

len: 12
j_gene: TRBJ2-2
v_gene: TRBV9
d_gene: NA
CDR3aa: ASRKQTEAGELF

len: 14
j_gene: TRBJ1-2
v_gene: TRBV28
d_gene: TRBD1
CDR3aa: ASSLIAGQGLYGYT

len: 9
j_gene: TRBJ2-1
v_gene: TRBV5-4
d_gene: NA
CDR3aa: ASSFDYEQF

len: 13
j_gene: TRBJ2-5
v_gene: TRBV27
d_gene: TRBD2
CDR3aa: ASSPYRAIAGSLD

len: 12
j_gene: TRBJ2-2
v_gene: TRBV24-1
d_gene: TRBD1
CDR3aa: ATSNRGNTGELF